The 27 T cell receptor beta chains listed next were all sequenced from one sample in a study of blood T cells in healthy people across ages. PCR was performed a second time for 7 to 11 cycles using a sample-barcoded 5' primer and a J-beta primer mix. TCRdb processed the 5' RACE reads anew with MiXCR; each CDR3 protein has one entry. This table has some 640,000 distinct CDR3 sequences, less than 35% appearing once. Material for sequencing was blood. All receptors derive from a woman of 80 years or more in good health.

The J gene is TRBJ2-5, the V gene TRBV7-3; D unresolved. The J call may be wrong; the DNA end is better matched by TRBJ2-1. CDR3 length: 13 amino acids. The V gene's germline CDR1 is SGHTA and CDR2 FQGTGA. In DNA, the CDR3 is TGTGCCAGCAGCTCGGACGGCCAAGAGACCCAGTTCTTC. The encoded protein is CASSSDGQETQFF.

There are many counts of this clonotype. The rearrangement uses TRBV29-1 and TRBJ1-2; D unresolved. CDR1 is SQVTM, CDR2 ANQGSEA, per germline. V was shortened by 5 bases and J by 8 bases, with 12 bases between the two germline ends. The CDR3 is 11 residues long. The CDR3 region has the DNA TGCAGCGTTCCGTCAACGCGCGGCTACACCTTC. It translates to CSVPSTRGYTF. The variable domain in full, completed from reference TRBV29-1 and TRBJ1-2, reads SAVISQKPSRDICQRGTSLTIQCQVDSQVTMMFWYRQQPGQSLTLIATANQGSEATYESGFVIDKFPISRPNLTFSTLTVSNMSPEDSSIYLCSVPSTRGYTFGSGTRLTVV.

On this clonotype: A read error is possible here, since a much larger clone lies one base away. The rearrangement links TRBV20-1 to TRBJ2-1; 7 positions match TRBD2. The tail of the sequence fits TRBJ2-7 better, so the J call may be wrong. Germline loops: CDR1 DFQATT, CDR2 SNEGSKA (reference sequence). CDR3 length: 14 amino acids. CDR3 nucleotides: TGCAGTGCTATCGAGGCTAGCGGATACAATGAGCAGTACTTC. It codes for CSAIEASGYNEQYF.

The chain recombines TRBV18 with TRBJ1-1, with a weak D call TRBD1 (5 bases). CDR3 length: 13 amino acids. The germline V gene encodes CDR1 KGHSH and CDR2 LQKENI. V was shortened by 6 bases and J by 3 bases, with 11 bases between the two germline ends. The CDR3 DNA sequence: TGTGCCAGCTCCACTCGGGGCTACACTGAAGCTTTCTTT. Residues: CASSTRGYTEAFF.

This clonotype was found a few times. A much larger clonotype is one base distant, so this may be a read error. The CDR3 sequence: CSVDRPYNEQYF. CDR3 bases: TGCAGCGTTGACCGACCATACAATGAGCAGTACTTC. The V call is TRBV29-1, the J call TRBJ2-5; D ambiguous. The CDR3 contains 12 residues. Per germline, CDR1 SQVTM and CDR2 ANQGSEA. With 3 bases removed from V and 11 bases from J, the gap between germline ends came to 16 bases. Full variable domain (rest looked up from reference TRBV29-1 and TRBJ2-5): SAVISQKPSRDICQRGTSLTIQCQVDSQVTMMFWYRQQPGQSLTLIATANQGSEATYESGFVIDKFPISRPNLTFSTLTVSNMSPEDSSIYLCSVDRPYNEQYFGPGTRLLVL.

This clonotype has a count of ten or more. The chain recombines TRBV12-3 or TRBV12-4 with TRBJ2-7; 7 nucleotides line up with TRBD2. The V segment lost 4 bases and the J segment 1 base; nucleotides outside the gene matches: 4. The length of the CDR3 is 14 residues. The CDR3 DNA sequence: TGTGCCAGCAGTTGGGCTAGCGGTTCCTACGAGCAGTACTTC. Translating gives CASSWASGSYEQYF.

This clonotype has a handful of counts. This may stem from a read error, because a much larger clone lies one nucleotide away. V and J are TRBV3-1 and TRBJ2-3, with 12 bases lining up with TRBD2. V was clipped by 8 bases and J by 5 bases; unmatched bases: 5. The CDR3 covers 14 residues. The germline V gene encodes CDR1 LGHDT and CDR2 YNNKEL (reference sequence). In nucleotides, the CDR3 is TGTGCCAGCCGGGGACTAGCGGGCATAGATACGCAGTATTTT. Translating gives CASRGLAGIDTQYF.

The chain recombines TRBV7-2 with TRBJ2-3; D gene unclear. The germline V and J ends were trimmed by 5 bases and 4 bases, with 22 bases remaining between them. This CDR3 comprises 17 residues. CDR1 and CDR2 from the germline V gene are SGHTA and FQGNSA. CDR3 protein: CASSLRSLTRLPDTQYF. In DNA form, the CDR3 reads TGTGCCAGCAGCCTAAGGTCTCTAACCCGCCTCCCAGATACGCAGTATTTT.

This chain links TRBV7-9 with TRBJ2-1; TRBD1 aligns across 7 bases. This CDR3 is built from 14 residues. Trimming at V came to 9 bases and at J to 3 bases, leaving 8 bases not matched to a gene. Germline V gene lookup returns CDR1 SEHNR and CDR2 FQNEAQ (reference sequence). The CDR3 sequence is CASLEGTVYNEQFF. CDR3 coding DNA: TGTGCCAGTCTCGAGGGGACAGTCTACAATGAGCAGTTCTTC.

This clonotype was recorded a few times. The chain uses TRBV7-9 and TRBJ2-1; no clear D gene. The tail of the sequence fits TRBJ2-7 better, so the J call may be wrong. The CDR3 length is 17 residues. Germline CDR1 is SEHNR and CDR2 is FQNEAQ (reference sequence). Written as DNA, the CDR3 is TGTGCCAGCAGCTTAGCTGGTCGGGTGAGCTCCTACAATGAGCAGTACTTC. Residues: CASSLAGRVSSYNEQYF.

Remarks on this clonotype: Given a much more abundant clone one base away, this may be a read error. This sequence joins TRBV5-1 and TRBJ1-2; 10 bases fit TRBD1. The CDR3 runs to 15 residues. CDR1 and CDR2 from the germline V gene are SGHRS and YFSETQ. V shed 3 bases and J 6 bases; nucleotides not matched to a gene: 8. For the CDR3, the DNA is TGCGCCAGCAGCTGGGGGCCGGGACAGGGGAATGGCTACACCTTC. Its translation is CASSWGPGQGNGYTF.

A remark on this clonotype: A much larger clone lies one base from this, so it may be a read error. The chain recombines TRBV6-6 with TRBJ2-5, with TRBD1 matching over 7 bases. Germline-derived CDR1 and CDR2 are MNHNY and SVGAGI (reference sequence). The CDR3 has 13 amino acids. CDR3 protein: CACSYRGDNEQYF. The CDR3 region has the DNA TGTGCCTGCAGTTACAGGGGCGACAATGAGCAGTACTTC.

This clonotype occurred many times. The rearrangement uses TRBV7-2 and TRBJ1-5, with TRBD1 identical over 8 bases. The CDR3 is made up of 16 amino acids. From germline, CDR1 is SGHTA and CDR2 FQGNSA. J gave up 2 bases and V 7 bases, and 10 bases lay outside the gene matches. The CDR3 loop reads CASNQRAGGRNQPQHF. The CDR3 DNA follows: TGTGCCAGCAACCAACGAGCAGGGGGCCGCAATCAGCCCCAGCATTTT.

This clonotype was counted at least ten times. The chain uses TRBV20-1 and TRBJ2-7; no clear D. Germline V gene lookup returns CDR1 DFQATT and CDR2 SNEGSKA (reference sequence). The germline V and J ends were trimmed by 3 bases and 1 base, with 16 bases remaining between them. The CDR3 has 15 residues. The CDR3 spells CSARESGSGSYEQYF. In DNA form, the CDR3 reads TGCAGTGCTAGGGAATCGGGCTCCGGGTCCTACGAGCAGTACTTC.

This clonotype was picked up a small number of times. This CDR3 reads CASSRLAVTDIQYF. CDR3 sequence (DNA): TGTGCCAGCAGCCGGCTAGCCGTAACGGACATTCAGTACTTC. The chain joins TRBV6-1 to TRBJ2-7, with D possibly matching TRBD2 (5 bases). The J call may be mistaken, given a closer DNA end match to TRBJ2-4. The CDR3 has 14 amino acids. From germline, CDR1 is MNHNS and CDR2 SASEGT.

Notes on this clonotype: This may come from a read error, since a much larger clone is one base off. The rearrangement links TRBV5-1 to TRBJ2-6; TRBD2 aligns across 7 bases. From germline, CDR1 is SGHRS and CDR2 YFSETQ. CDR3 length: 16 amino acids. The chain's CDR3 is CASSSTRGVGASVLTF. DNA of the CDR3: TGCGCCAGCAGCTCTACTCGGGGGGTTGGGGCCAGCGTCCTGACTTTC.

In this sample, this clonotype turned up many times. The chain employs TRBV29-1 and TRBJ1-2, with D tentatively TRBD1 (6 bases). Germline V gene lookup returns CDR1 SQVTM and CDR2 ANQGSEA. V dropped 7 bases and J dropped 12 bases, with 18 bases sitting between them. The CDR3 has 11 residues. The DNA of the CDR3 is TGCAGCGGTGGGGGCAGGGCCATTGACACCTTC. Translation gives CSGGGRAIDTF.

This clonotype has a count of ten or more. The chain employs TRBV5-1 and TRBJ2-7; tentative D call: TRBD2 (7 bases). Germline V gene lookup returns CDR1 SGHRS and CDR2 YFSETQ. The V end lost 2 bases, the J end lost 2 bases, and 11 bases lay between the germline ends. CDR3 length equals 14 residues. This CDR3 reads CASSFTGGAYEQYF. As DNA, the CDR3 is TGCGCCAGCAGCTTTACGGGGGGCGCCTACGAGCAGTACTTC.

This clonotype has at least ten counts. The V call is TRBV19, the J call TRBJ2-1, with D perhaps TRBD1 or TRBD2 (5 bases each). Germline lookup yields CDR1 LNHDA and CDR2 SQIVND (reference sequence). CDR3 length: 17 amino acids. Trimming removed 2 bases from V and 5 bases from J, with 19 bases in between. CDR3 region: CASSIRGVKRINNEQFF. As DNA, the CDR3 is TGTGCCAGTAGTATACGAGGGGTAAAACGCATAAACAATGAGCAGTTCTTC.

This clonotype was recorded a few times. A much larger clone sits a single nucleotide away, making a read error possible. This chain links TRBV18 with TRBJ2-5; maybe TRBD1 (5 bases). The J call is uncertain, as TRBJ2-7 better fits the DNA end. This CDR3 is 12 amino acids long. Germline V gives CDR1 KGHSH, CDR2 LQKENI. In DNA form, the CDR3 reads TGTGCCAGCTCACCCCCAGGGTTCGAGCAGTACTTC. Amino acids: CASSPPGFEQYF.

This chain uses TRBV27 with TRBJ1-2; D is perhaps TRBD1 (6 bases). The CDR3 extends over 13 amino acids. From germline, CDR1 is MNHEY and CDR2 SMNVEV (reference sequence). The ends were cut back, 8 bases at V and 1 base at J, with 11 bases in the middle. The CDR3 reads CASGGGLNYGYTF. The CDR3 region has the DNA TGTGCCAGCGGCGGGGGCCTTAACTATGGCTACACCTTC.

For this clonotype: Just one base apart from a much larger clone, this may be a read error. V usage is TRBV3-1 and J usage is TRBJ1-4; D perhaps matches TRBD1 (6 bases). The CDR3 sequence is 14 residues long. Germline values: CDR1 LGHDT, CDR2 YNNKEL (reference sequence). The CDR3 spells CASSQRTANEKRFF. For the CDR3, the DNA is TGTGCCAGCAGCCAGAGGACAGCAAATGAAAAACGGTTTTTT.

This clonotype showed up just a few times. This CDR3 reads CASSPTMDNEQYF. The CDR3 DNA is TGTGCCAGCAGCCCGACGATGGACAATGAGCAGTACTTC. The chain links TRBV11-1 to TRBJ2-5, with D maybe TRBD1 (5 bases). The ends were cut back, 5 bases at V and 11 bases at J, with 18 bases in the middle. Germline V gives CDR1 SGHAT, CDR2 FQDESV (reference sequence). The CDR3 is 13 residues long.

Of note for this clonotype: A read error may produce the germline difference seen at one junction end. The chain combines TRBV7-2 with TRBJ2-5, with 13 nucleotides matching TRBD2. Germline values: CDR1 SGHTA, CDR2 FQGNSA. The CDR3 length is 15 residues. DNA of the CDR3: TGCGCCAGCAGCCCGGGACTAGCGGGGCCAGAGACCCAGTACTTC. It specifies CASSPGLAGPETQYF. Supplemented by reference TRBV7-2 and TRBJ2-5, the full variable domain reads GAGVSQSPSNKVTEKGKDVELRCDPISGHTALYWYRQSLGQGLEFLIYFQGNSAPDKSGLPSDRFSAERTGGSVSTLTIQRTQQEDSAVYLCASSPGLAGPETQYFGPGTRLLVL.

This clonotype was counted at least ten times. The rearrangement joins TRBV20-1 to TRBJ2-3; TRBD1 aligns across 8 bases. Germline values: CDR1 DFQATT, CDR2 SNEGSKA (reference sequence). The CDR3 loop spans 14 amino acids. With V trimmed by 1 base and J by 6 bases, 6 bases remained unmatched. The CDR3 loop reads CSARVGQGLDTQYF. The CDR3, as DNA: TGCAGTGCTAGAGTCGGACAGGGTCTGGATACGCAGTATTTT.

In its sample, this clonotype was seen a few times. This may arise from a read error, as a much more abundant clone is one base away. This rearrangement joins TRBV15 to TRBJ2-4, with TRBD1 as a possible D gene (6 bases). V lost 5 bases and J 13 bases, leaving 21 bases between the germline ends. CDR3 size: 14 residues. Looked up from germline, CDR1 is LNHNV and CDR2 is YYDKDF (reference sequence). The CDR3 sequence: CATSGTYTTYVQYF. The CDR3 DNA reads as TGTGCCACCAGCGGGACATACACCACCTACGTGCAGTACTTC.

V is TRBV4-2 and J is TRBJ2-2, with a possible D match to TRBD2 (5 bases). The CDR3 covers 14 residues. Germline CDR1 and CDR2: LGHNA and YNFKEQ. The germline V and J ends were trimmed by 11 bases and 2 bases, with 15 bases remaining between them. CDR3: CARDREGNTGELFF. Written as DNA, the CDR3 is TGTGCCCGCGACCGGGAAGGAAACACCGGGGAGCTGTTTTTT.